The 32 T cell receptor beta chains listed next were all sequenced from one sample in a study of OX40 agonist ivuxolimab in advanced cancers. Generated by immunoSEQ multiplex PCR, the TCRdb table keeps only in-frame clones and is missing some. The sample has about 57,000 clones; 90% to 95% are singletons. This specimen was CD4+ or CD8+ T cells sorted from blood, taken in a trial of the OX40 agonist ivuxolimab. Receptors originate from an adult with an advanced solid tumor such as melanoma, head and neck, liver or kidney cancer.

This clone was found once. In nucleotides, the CDR3 is TGCGCCAGCAGCGCATCGAGTTATTACTACGAGCAGTACTTC. Translated: CASSASSYYYEQYF. This chain joins TRBV5-1 and TRBJ2-7; D ambiguous. Per germline, CDR1 SGHRS and CDR2 YFSETQ. This CDR3 has 14 residues. V was pared by 4 bases and J by 3 bases, with 14 bases between.

The chain couples TRBV18 to TRBJ2-1, with D unclear. Trimming removed 0 bases at V and 5 bases at J, with 11 bases between. CDR3 size: 15 residues. CDR1 KGHSH and CDR2 LQKENI come from the germline V gene. CDR3 DNA sequence: TGTGCCAGCTCACCACCCCTGTCCTCACACAATGAGCAGTTCTTC. It encodes CASSPPLSSHNEQFF.

The chain is built from TRBV25-1 and TRBJ2-5; 9 nucleotides align to TRBD1. With V trimmed by 5 bases and J by 2 bases, 6 bases remained unmatched. Looked up from germline, CDR1 is MGHDK and CDR2 is SYGVNS. This CDR3 comprises 15 residues. In DNA, the CDR3 is TGTGCCAGCAGTTCTTTAGGACAGGGGCAAGAGACCCAGTACTTC. Translation: CASSSLGQGQETQYF. Looking up the rest from reference TRBV25-1 and TRBJ2-5 gives the full variable domain: EADIYQTPRYLVIGTGKKITLECSQTMGHDKMYWYQQDPGMELHLIHYSYGVNSTEKGDLSSESTVSRIRTEHFPLTLESARPSHTSQYLCASSSLGQGQETQYFGPGTRLLVL.

This rearrangement joins TRBV18 to TRBJ2-7, with 7 positions matching TRBD1. With 4 bases clipped from V and 5 bases from J, the junction kept 17 bases outside the gene matches. The CDR3 contains 17 residues. Looked up from germline, CDR1 is KGHSH and CDR2 is LQKENI. The CDR3, as DNA: TGTGCCAGCTCACACCTACCTCCCGACAGGGTAAGTCACGAGCAGTACTTC. Its translation is CASSHLPPDRVSHEQYF.

The gene calls are TRBV7-6 and TRBJ2-1, with D perhaps TRBD1 (5 bases). This CDR3 comprises 17 residues. V lost 1 base, J lost 5 bases, and 18 bases lay in between. Germline-derived CDR1 and CDR2 are SGHVS and FNYEAQ. CDR3 sequence (DNA): TGTGCCAGCAGCTTAGAGGCAGGGTGGCCCCTCGACAATGAGCAGTTCTTC. Protein sequence: CASSLEAGWPLDNEQFF.

The chain combines TRBV29-1 with TRBJ2-3; D is ambiguous. Germline loops: CDR1 SQVTM, CDR2 ANQGSEA. The CDR3 contains 15 residues. Trimming left V 0 bases short and J 0 bases short, with 10 bases between. The CDR3 sequence is CSVEDRQTSTDTQYF. In DNA form, the CDR3 reads TGCAGCGTTGAAGATAGGCAGACTAGCACAGATACGCAGTATTTT.

The genes are TRBV10-3 and TRBJ2-3, with unresolved D. The length of the CDR3 is 11 residues. Germline loops: CDR1 ENHRY, CDR2 SYGVKD. Trimming shortened V by 3 bases and J by 2 bases, and 0 bases separated the two germline ends. This chain's CDR3 is CAISDTDTQYF. In DNA, the CDR3 is TGTGCCATCAGTGACACAGATACGCAGTATTTT.

This clone was observed a single time. This chain connects TRBV7-9 to TRBJ2-3, with 7 bases matching TRBD2. Germline lookup yields CDR1 SEHNR and CDR2 FQNEAQ (reference sequence). Trimming at V came to 4 bases and at J to 5 bases, leaving 6 bases not matched to a gene. CDR3 length equals 14 residues. CDR3 in DNA: TGTGCCAGCAGCTACAGACTAGCTTTAGATACGCAGTATTTT. It encodes CASSYRLALDTQYF.

The V gene is TRBV29-1, the J gene TRBJ2-7; 7 bases line up with TRBD2. Germline CDR1 and CDR2: SQVTM and ANQGSEA. Trimming took 3 bases from V and 2 from J; bases not matched to a gene: 4. This CDR3 has 13 residues. CDR3 sequence: CSVEAGAAYEQYF. The CDR3, as DNA: TGCAGCGTTGAGGCGGGAGCGGCCTACGAGCAGTACTTC.

This clone was detected only once. V is TRBV6-5 and J is TRBJ2-2; 11 bases map to TRBD1. CDR1 and CDR2 (germline): MNHEY, SVGAGI. With 2 bases clipped from V and 7 bases from J, the junction kept 6 bases outside the gene matches. CDR3 size: 16 residues. CDR3 nucleotides: TGTGCCAGCAGTTACCAGGACAGGGGGCTTAGCGGGGAGCTGTTTTTT. Protein: CASSYQDRGLSGELFF.

The V gene is TRBV6-4, the J gene TRBJ2-7; TRBD2 matches 12 bases. After removal of 5 bases from V and 5 bases from J, the junction contained 10 bases not matched to a gene. The germline gives CDR1 MRHNA, CDR2 SNTAGT. This CDR3 is 16 amino acids long. DNA of the CDR3: TGTGCCAGCAGTCCTAGCGGGAGGGATGATGTGAACGAGCAGTACTTC. Residues: CASSPSGRDDVNEQYF.

This sequence joins TRBV7-9 and TRBJ2-7; TRBD2 aligns across 8 bases. CDR1 and CDR2 from the germline V gene are SEHNR and FQNEAQ (reference sequence). This CDR3 region has 16 residues. J gave up 2 bases and V 8 bases, and 14 bases lay outside the gene matches. The CDR3 DNA follows: TGTGCCAGCTACTCGACGGCGGGGGGCACGACCTACGAGCAGTACTTC. This sequence encodes CASYSTAGGTTYEQYF.

The V and J genes are TRBV9 and TRBJ2-3; no firm D call. The CDR3 is 13 amino acids. Germline V gene sequence: CDR1 SGDLS, CDR2 YYNGEE. Trimming pared 4 bases from V and 3 bases from J, leaving 9 bases between. The CDR3 loop reads CASSPEGTDTQYF. CDR3 DNA: TGTGCCAGCAGCCCAGAAGGGACAGATACGCAGTATTTT.

The chain joins TRBV7-9 to TRBJ1-2; D possibly corresponds to TRBD1 (5 bases). Germline V gene sequence: CDR1 SEHNR, CDR2 FQNEAQ (reference sequence). Trimming removed 1 base at V and 7 bases at J, with 10 bases between. The CDR3 spans 13 residues. The CDR3 DNA reads TGTGCCAGCAGCTTAGAGGAGGGGAGTGGCTACACCTTC. As protein: CASSLEEGSGYTF.

This clone was recorded once. The chain has TRBV15 and TRBJ2-3; maybe TRBD2 (5 bases). V gave up 3 bases and J gave up 1 base, with 20 bases separating them. Per the germline V gene, CDR1 is LNHNV and CDR2 is YYDKDF (reference sequence). The CDR3 extends over 18 amino acids. The CDR3 DNA sequence: TGTGCCACCAGCAGCTCTTGGAGGACTGAATGCTGCACAGATACGCAGTATTTT. Protein: CATSSSWRTECCTDTQYF.

The rearrangement joins TRBV9 to TRBJ2-7, with D tentatively TRBD1 (6 bases). The germline gives CDR1 SGDLS, CDR2 YYNGEE. This CDR3 is built from 14 residues. Trimming removed 3 bases at V and 0 bases at J, with 10 bases between. This CDR3 is CASSARDNSYEQYF. CDR3 coding DNA: TGTGCCAGCAGCGCCCGGGACAACTCCTACGAGCAGTACTTC.

The gene calls are TRBV19 and TRBJ2-3, with TRBD2 identical over 10 bases. The CDR3 spans 17 residues. Germline V gene lookup returns CDR1 LNHDA and CDR2 SQIVND (reference sequence). V dropped 3 bases and J dropped 1; count of bases not matched to a gene: 7. CDR3 sequence: CASSIGYGLAGTDTQYF. The CDR3 DNA reads as TGTGCCAGTAGTATCGGGTATGGACTAGCGGGCACAGATACGCAGTATTTT.

The chain employs TRBV6-6 and TRBJ1-1, with D possibly matching TRBD1 (5 bases). Per the germline V gene, CDR1 is MNHNY and CDR2 is SVGAGI (reference sequence). CDR3 size: 13 residues. The V end lost 5 bases, the J end lost 1 base, and 8 bases lay between the germline ends. The CDR3 region is CASSADRNTEAFF. The CDR3 region has the DNA TGTGCCAGCAGTGCCGACAGGAACACTGAAGCTTTCTTT.

The rearrangement links TRBV6-5 to TRBJ2-7; 7 bases match TRBD1. Unmatched junction bases numbered 3, after V lost 0 bases and J lost 1 base. Per germline, CDR1 MNHEY and CDR2 SVGAGI. The CDR3 totals 15 residues. The CDR3 region is CASSYSRGSSYEQYF. In DNA form, the CDR3 reads TGTGCCAGCAGTTACTCCAGGGGGTCGTCCTACGAGCAGTACTTC.

The V and J genes are TRBV4-1 and TRBJ2-1; 10 nucleotides agree with TRBD2. The ends lost 4 bases at V and 4 bases at J; junction bases unmatched: 10. CDR1 MGHRA and CDR2 YSYEKL come from the germline V gene. The length of the CDR3 is 17 residues. The CDR3 here is CASSPFGGTSDYNEQFF. The CDR3 region has the DNA TGCGCCAGCAGCCCTTTTGGCGGGACTAGCGATTACAATGAGCAGTTCTTC.

On this clone itself: The germline gene is not matched at one end of the junction; a read error may be the cause. The chain joins TRBV18 to TRBJ2-1; D is uncertain. CDR3 length: 15 amino acids. CDR1 and CDR2 from the germline V gene are KGHSH and LQKENI. The CDR3 bases are TGTGCCAGCTCCCCACCCCGGGTTCCACCTAATGAGCAGTTCTTC. Amino acids: CASSPPRVPPNEQFF.

The V and J genes are TRBV2 and TRBJ1-1, with D unclear. The length of the CDR3 is 14 residues. Trimming took off 6 bases at V and 1 base at J, with 12 bases between the two ends. The germline CDR1 and CDR2 sequences are SNHLY and FYNNEI. CDR3 coding DNA: TGTGCCAGCAGCTCGGACCGTTCGAACACTGAAGCTTTCTTT. Translated: CASSSDRSNTEAFF.

This chain links TRBV28 with TRBJ2-7; tentatively, D is TRBD1 (7 bases). V shed 5 bases and J shed 2 bases, with 16 bases lying between them. CDR3 length: 15 amino acids. The germline CDR1 and CDR2 sequences are MDHEN and SYDVKM. The CDR3 DNA sequence: TGTGCCAGCAGTCCCCCAGGGGGGACCCCCTACGAGCAGTACTTC. This sequence encodes CASSPPGGTPYEQYF.

CDR3 amino acids: CASSGGERETQYF. The CDR3, as DNA: TGTGCCAGCAGTGGAGGTGAACGGGAGACCCAGTACTTC. The chain joins TRBV2 to TRBJ2-5, with unresolved D. This CDR3 is 13 amino acids long. Germline V CDR1 and CDR2: SNHLY, FYNNEI. Trimming removed 4 bases at V and 5 bases at J, with 11 bases between. The whole variable domain, remainder taken from reference TRBV2 and TRBJ2-5, is EPEVTQTPSHQVTQMGQEVILRCVPISNHLYFYWYRQILGQKVEFLVSFYNNEISEKSEIFDDQFSVERPDGSNFTLKIRSTKLEDSAMYFCASSGGERETQYFGPGTRLLVL.

V is TRBV4-1 and J is TRBJ2-7; 8 positions match TRBD2. The junction had 2 bases not matched to a gene; V was cut back by 1 base and J by 0 bases. Germline values: CDR1 MGHRA, CDR2 YSYEKL. This CDR3 region has 15 residues. This chain's CDR3 is CASSQVTSGSYEQYF. CDR3 sequence (DNA): TGCGCCAGCAGCCAAGTAACTAGCGGCTCCTACGAGCAGTACTTC.

The chain employs TRBV15 and TRBJ2-4; 7 bases map to TRBD1. CDR1 LNHNV and CDR2 YYDKDF come from the germline V gene (reference sequence). This CDR3 comprises 15 residues. V lost 7 bases and J lost 0; bases outside the gene matches: 6. CDR3 amino acids: CATTTGLLAKNIQYF. CDR3 DNA sequence: TGTGCCACCACGACAGGGCTATTAGCCAAAAACATTCAGTACTTC.

This sequence joins TRBV21-1 and TRBJ2-7; the table names TRBD1, a call not compared with the DNA. TRBV21-1 is a listed pseudogene. There are 14 residues in the CDR3. CDR3 protein: CASSERDSSYEQYF. CDR3 sequence (DNA): TGTGCCAGTAGCGAACGGGACAGTTCCTACGAGCAGTACTTC.

This rearrangement joins TRBV28 to TRBJ1-2, with 8 bases aligning to TRBD1. The germline V gene has CDR1 MDHEN and CDR2 SYDVKM. This CDR3 comprises 20 residues. J was trimmed by 4 bases and V by 0 bases; bases with no gene match: 19. The CDR3 DNA sequence: TGTGCCAGCAGTTTATGGTACCCCACTAATCCAGGGGGCGCTGGCTATGGCTACACCTTC. Translation gives CASSLWYPTNPGGAGYGYTF.

The chain has TRBV10-3 and TRBJ2-2; 8 bases are a match to TRBD2. This CDR3 comprises 15 residues. J lost 2 bases, V lost 4 bases, and 3 bases had no gene match. Germline loops: CDR1 ENHRY, CDR2 SYGVKD. The chain's CDR3 is CAISVAGINTGELFF. The CDR3 coding sequence is TGTGCCATCAGTGTAGCGGGGATTAACACCGGGGAGCTGTTTTTT.

The J gene is TRBJ2-1, the V gene TRBV21-1; the table's D call of TRBD2 was not tested on the DNA. TRBV21-1 is described as a pseudogene. The CDR3 extends over 17 amino acids. CDR3 DNA sequence: TGTGCCAGCAGCAAGAAGGGGGGGAGTGGGTCCTACAATGAGCAGTTCTTC. Translating gives CASSKKGGSGSYNEQFF.

The CDR3 is CASSLQSGELFF. CDR3 nucleotides: TGTGCCAGCAGTTTACAAAGCGGGGAGCTGTTTTTT. The chain has TRBV27 and TRBJ2-2; D unclear. CDR1 and CDR2 (germline): MNHEY, SMNVEV (reference sequence). The CDR3 length is 12 residues. V was trimmed by 2 bases and J by 7 bases, leaving 5 bases between them.

The gene calls are TRBV9 and TRBJ2-3, with 7 bases aligning to TRBD1. Germline lookup yields CDR1 SGDLS and CDR2 YYNGEE. V dropped 4 bases and J dropped 3; count of bases not matched to a gene: 8. The CDR3 extends over 15 amino acids. CDR3 region: CASSSEGAGTDTQYF. The CDR3 DNA reads as TGTGCCAGCAGCTCCGAGGGGGCAGGGACAGATACGCAGTATTTT.